This TCR beta chain came from a study of cytomegalovirus exposure and HLA in healthy donors. Note on this clone: What it binds is not known.

Primers for the PCR totalled 60 Vbeta and 13 Jbeta. TCRdb's copy holds only in-frame clones and misses some; the assay was immunoSEQ multiplex PCR. Found here are roughly 100,000 clones, 71% of them singletons; the top ten hold roughly 2.8%. Germline V gene data show CDR1 as MNHNS and CDR2 as SASEGT. The junction had 7 bases not matched to a gene; V was cut back by 1 base and J by 3 bases. This CDR3 region has 18 residues. Whole-study results and caveats: There were around 160 TCR beta chains listed as cytomegalovirus-associated. Excluded were some V segments that proved indistinguishable, including TRBV6-2 and TRBV6-3.

Sequenced input: PBMCs. The V and J genes are TRBV6-1 and TRBJ2-2; 11 bases align to TRBD2. The TCR originated in a female donor in good health and CMV-seronegative. The CDR3 DNA sequence: TGTGCCAGCAGTGAAGGGGTAGCGGGAGGGTCATACACCGGGGAGCTGTTTTTT. Protein: CASSEGVAGGSYTGELFF.